What follows is one T cell receptor beta chain and its context. The data were taken from a study of T cell changes during pregnancy in multiple sclerosis. Libraries were prepared by immunoSEQ multiplex PCR; TCRdb keeps only in-frame clonotypes and omits some of them. The table lists 25,000 to 30,000 clones, about 93% of them singletons, with roughly 0.4% in the top ten. Germline V lookup: CDR1 GTSNPN, CDR2 SVGIG (reference sequence). CDR3 size: 15 residues. V lost 2 bases and J lost 5; bases outside the gene matches: 8. Sequenced here: CD4+ T cells from peripheral blood mononuclear cells, sampled after pregnancy. The sequence was collected from a female donor with multiple sclerosis, enrolled in a pregnancy study. The chain combines TRBV30 with TRBJ1-4; the match to TRBD1 covers 7 bases. The CDR3 DNA reads TGTGCCTGGAGTCCCAGACAGGGCGGGAATGAAAAACTGTTTTTT. Encoded protein: CAWSPRQGGNEKLFF.